A selection of T cell receptor beta chains follows, all from one sample in a study of blood T cell repertoires in COVID-19. The table came from immunoSEQ multiplex PCR; TCRdb's copy has only in-frame clones and leaves some out. The data show 70,000 to 95,000 clones, roughly 79% seen once. Specimen: peripheral blood. Receptors originate from a human donor in a cohort sampled during active COVID-19. The CDR3 runs from the conserved cysteine through the conserved F or W. D genes are given only for firm matches. Part of the rows lack a size; the others show once, few, many or a class for expanded clones.

TRBV18	TRBJ1-4	.	TRBD1	TGTGCCAGCTCAGGACAGGGACGTTATGAAAAACTGTTTTTT	CASSGQGRYEKLFF
TRBV7-6	TRBJ1-1	.	.	TGTGCCAGCAGCTTAGCAGGGCGGGGGGCCCCGAACACTGAAGCTTTCTTT	CASSLAGRGAPNTEAFF
TRBV11-2	TRBJ2-7	.	TRBD1	TGTGCCAGCAGCTTAGGAGGGACAGGAGTAAACGAGCAGTACTTC	CASSLGGTGVNEQYF
TRBV4-2	TRBJ2-3	.	TRBD2	TGTGCCAGCAGCCAAGCGGGCGGGAGGGCCGGGGCAGATACGCAGTATTTT	CASSQAGGRAGADTQYF
TRBV9	TRBJ2-2	once	.	TGTGCCAGCAGCACACACAGCGGCAACACCGGGGAGCTGTTTTTT	CASSTHSGNTGELFF
TRBV7-3	TRBJ2-1	.	TRBD2	TGTGCCAGCAGCTTAGCGACAGGCGGGGGGCGGAATGAGCAGTTCTTC	CASSLATGGGRNEQFF
TRBV30	TRBJ1-5	once	.	TGTGCCTTACAGCTTTTCAATCAGCCCCAGCATTTT	CALQLFNQPQHF
TRBV19	TRBJ2-2	.	TRBD2	TGTGCCAGTAGTATACCGGGGGGGAAAACCGGGGAGCTGTTTTTT	CASSIPGGKTGELFF
TRBV10-3	TRBJ1-6	.	.	TGTGCCATCAACCCCGGGACATATAATTCACCCCTCCACTTT	CAINPGTYNSPLHF
TRBV11-2	TRBJ2-3	.	.	TGTGCCAGCGGGTTGGTCGGGGGGCTGGGCACAGATACGCAGTATTTT	CASGLVGGLGTDTQYF
TRBV5-6	TRBJ2-3	.	.	TGTGCCAGCAGCTTTGGCCCCTTTGATCCCACAGATACGCAGTATTTT	CASSFGPFDPTDTQYF
TRBV19	TRBJ2-1	.	TRBD2	TGTGCCAGTGAGGGACTAGCTGTAAATGAGCAGTTCTTC	CASEGLAVNEQFF
TRBV7-2	TRBJ2-1	.	.	TGTGCCAGCAGCTTCGGGCTGGGGGGAGGCAACAATGAGCAGTTCTTC	CASSFGLGGGNNEQFF
TRBV5-8	TRBJ1-5	.	.	TGTGCCAGCAGCTATGGGGGGGCCGGGCAGCCCCAGCATTTT	CASSYGGAGQPQHF
TRBV7-3	TRBJ1-1	.	.	TGTGCCAGCAGCTTAACGGCTAAACAGGGTTATACTGAAGCTTTCTTT	CASSLTAKQGYTEAFF
TRBV7-9	TRBJ2-3	.	TRBD2	TGTGCCAGCAGCTCCCGGGGGGAGGGACCAGATACGCAGTATTTT	CASSSRGEGPDTQYF
TRBV7-2	TRBJ2-7	.	TRBD2	TGTGCCAGCAGCCCGGGCGGGAGTTTACACGAGCAGTACTTC	CASSPGGSLHEQYF
TRBV18	TRBJ2-7	.	TRBD1	TGTGCCAGCTCACCATCCCAGGGGGACGTGAACGAGCAGTACTTC	CASSPSQGDVNEQYF
TRBV11-2	TRBJ2-7	.	TRBD1	TGTGCCAGCTTAACCGCGGACAGGGGCTCCTACGAGCAGTACTTC	CASLTADRGSYEQYF
TRBV2	TRBJ1-1	.	.	TGTGCCAGCAGTCGACAGGAGAACACTGAAGCTTTCTTT	CASSRQENTEAFF
TRBV7-9	TRBJ2-1	.	TRBD2	TGTGCCAGCAGCTTAACGGGACTAGTTCTCAATGAGCAGTTCTTC	CASSLTGLVLNEQFF
TRBV3-1/TRBV3-2	TRBJ1-5	.	TRBD1	TGTGCCAGCAGCCTGACAGGGGGCAATCAGCCCCAGCATTTT	CASSLTGGNQPQHF
TRBV3-1/TRBV3-2	TRBJ2-7	.	TRBD1	TGTGCCAGCAGCCACAGGGGGAAGGGCGAGCAGTACTTC	CASSHRGKGEQYF
TRBV7-2	TRBJ1-3	.	.	TGTGCCAGCAGGCGGGGAGGGAGCTCTGGAAACACCATATATTTT	CASRRGGSSGNTIYF